A single sample gave rise to the 13 T cell receptor beta chains below, sequenced in a study of shared clonotypes between healthy human individuals. Assay: immunoSEQ multiplex PCR; the TCRdb copy retains only in-frame clones and omits some. The table has some 580,000 clones, 97% seen once; the top ten hold approximately 0.057%. The sample taken for sequencing was naive CD4+ T cells sorted from blood. Described subset: CD45RA+ positively selected. Receptor source: a woman aged 25 to 39 in good health.

The chain is built from TRBV6-4 and TRBJ2-3; the match to TRBD2 covers 7 bases. V gave up 2 bases and J gave up 4 bases; unmatched junction bases: 0. Germline lookup yields CDR1 MRHNA and CDR2 SNTAGT. This CDR3 contains 13 residues. CDR3 nucleotides: TGTGCCAGCAGTGACGGGGGGGCAGATACGCAGTATTTT. As protein: CASSDGGADTQYF.

The rearrangement joins TRBV10-3 to TRBJ2-7; a weak D match, TRBD2 (6 bases). The CDR3 runs to 13 residues. Germline CDR1 reads ENHRY; CDR2 reads SYGVKD. V was shortened by 7 bases and J by 7 bases, with 17 bases between the two germline ends. CDR3: CAITRDSAGEQYF. The CDR3 nucleotides read TGTGCCATCACCCGGGACTCCGCGGGTGAGCAGTACTTC.

The CDR3 DNA follows: TGTGCCAGCAGCTTGTCCCCCGGCAATGTACCGAGGACCCAGTACTTC. It encodes CASSLSPGNVPRTQYF. The V gene is TRBV5-6, the J gene TRBJ2-5; D is undetermined. V was trimmed by 1 base and J by 7 bases, leaving 20 bases between them. Germline CDR1 SGHDT, CDR2 YYEEEE. The CDR3 covers 16 residues.

This chain joins TRBV2 and TRBJ2-2, with 7 bases aligning to TRBD1. Looked up from germline, CDR1 is SNHLY and CDR2 is FYNNEI. This CDR3 has 15 amino acids. With 6 bases clipped from V and 3 bases from J, the junction kept 7 bases outside the gene matches. The DNA of the CDR3 is TGTGCCAGCAGGGAAACAGGGGTGGACACCGGGGAGCTGTTTTTT. As protein: CASRETGVDTGELFF.

This clone was observed once. The chain has TRBV5-1 and TRBJ2-2; D perhaps matches TRBD2 (6 bases). This CDR3 spans 16 amino acids. Germline CDR1 is SGHRS and CDR2 is YFSETQ. Trimming removed 0 bases at V and 0 bases at J, with 9 bases between. The CDR3 bases are TGCGCCAGCAGCTTGGCCGGGAGCGCGAACACCGGGGAGCTGTTTTTT. It codes for CASSLAGSANTGELFF.

J is TRBJ2-7 and V is TRBV5-1; no definite D call. There are 12 residues in the CDR3. V lost 3 bases to trimming and J lost 7 bases, with 11 bases between them. CDR1 is SGHRS, CDR2 YFSETQ, per germline. The CDR3 loop reads CASSSPRTEQYF. DNA of the CDR3: TGCGCCAGCAGCTCCCCCAGAACGGAGCAGTACTTC.

The V call is TRBV7-8, the J call TRBJ2-7; 7 bases map to TRBD1. The CDR3 runs to 15 residues. V dropped 5 bases and J dropped 0; count of bases not matched to a gene: 7. Per the germline V gene, CDR1 is SGHVS and CDR2 is FQNEAQ. The CDR3 sequence is CASSPSRQGSYEQYF. For the CDR3, the DNA is TGTGCCAGCAGCCCCTCCAGACAGGGCTCCTACGAGCAGTACTTC.

The V and J genes are TRBV7-9 and TRBJ1-1, with 8 positions matching TRBD1. The germline V gene has CDR1 SEHNR and CDR2 FQNEAQ (reference sequence). V shed 6 bases and J 0 bases; nucleotides not matched to a gene: 18. There are 19 residues in the CDR3. The CDR3 is CASRATVSGRGPVNTEAFF. Written as DNA, the CDR3 is TGTGCCAGCAGAGCAACCGTTTCCGGCAGGGGGCCGGTGAACACTGAAGCTTTCTTT.

The chain links TRBV5-1 to TRBJ2-5; TRBD2 matches 7 bases. Germline V CDR1 and CDR2: SGHRS, YFSETQ. The CDR3 runs to 15 residues. The trim removed 0 bases at V and 5 bases at J, leaving 7 bases unmatched. For the CDR3, the DNA is TGCGCCAGCAGCTTGGCAGGTCGGGGGGAGGAGACCCAGTACTTC. Translated, it gives CASSLAGRGEETQYF.

V is TRBV2 and J is TRBJ2-2, with D perhaps matching TRBD1 (5 bases). This CDR3 has 14 amino acids. Germline lookup yields CDR1 SNHLY and CDR2 FYNNEI. The ends were cut back, 8 bases at V and 2 bases at J, with 12 bases in the middle. CDR3 region: CASLRQGNTGELFF. CDR3 coding DNA: TGTGCCAGCCTAAGGCAGGGAAACACCGGGGAGCTGTTTTTT.

This chain uses TRBV30 with TRBJ1-5, with TRBD1 matching over 9 bases. From germline, CDR1 is GTSNPN and CDR2 SVGIG (reference sequence). V shed 1 base and J 2 bases; nucleotides not matched to a gene: 12. The CDR3 consists of 18 residues. The CDR3 nucleotides are TGTGCCTGGAGTGAACCCGGGACAGGGTATCTGGGCAATCAGCCCCAGCATTTT. It is translated as CAWSEPGTGYLGNQPQHF.

The chain carries TRBV9 and TRBJ2-2, with a weak D call TRBD2 (6 bases). This CDR3 has 15 residues. V shed 0 bases and J shed 6 bases, with 12 bases lying between them. Germline V gives CDR1 SGDLS, CDR2 YYNGEE. In DNA, the CDR3 is TGTGCCAGCAGCGTAGTCGGGAGAGGGTCCGGGGAGCTGTTTTTT. It translates to CASSVVGRGSGELFF.

This clone was recorded only once. This rearrangement joins TRBV5-4 to TRBJ1-3; a weak D match, TRBD1 (5 bases). The germline V and J ends were trimmed by 4 bases and 4 bases, with 15 bases remaining between them. The CDR3 is 15 residues long. The V gene's germline CDR1 is SGHNT and CDR2 YYREEE (reference sequence). The CDR3 sequence is CASSPGTHSGNTIYF. The CDR3 coding sequence is TGTGCCAGCAGCCCAGGGACGCATTCAGGAAACACCATATATTTT. Looking up the rest from reference TRBV5-4 and TRBJ1-3 gives the full variable domain: ETGVTQSPTHLIKTRGQQVTLRCSSQSGHNTVSWYQQALGQGPQFIFQYYREEENGRGNFPPRFSGLQFPNYSSELNVNALELDDSALYLCASSPGTHSGNTIYFGEGSWLTVV.